The 4 T cell receptor beta chains in this list originate from one sample, sequenced in a study of vaccination and CD4 T cells after COVID-19. An Oncomine TCR Beta short-read assay was used to sequence the DNA from cultured CD4+ T cells. TCRdb fed the PCR reads into MiXCR, producing one record per CDR3 protein. The sample records fewer than 15,000 distinct CDR3 sequences, 61% being singletons. Regarding treatment: roughly 11-day PBMC culture with coronavirus spike peptide pools or control peptides (ViraFEST assay). For these receptors, no antigen is known. Specimen: CD4+ T cells from blood, cultured in vitro. The receptors originated from a human donor who had recovered from COVID-19.

The chain has TRBV7-3 and TRBJ1-1; D unclear. Trimming pared 4 bases from V and 4 bases from J, leaving 10 bases between. In germline, CDR1 is SGHTA, CDR2 FQGTGA. The CDR3 spans 13 residues. The CDR3 protein is CASSSDRSTEAFF. Written as DNA, the CDR3 is TGTGCCAGCAGCTCCGATCGGAGCACTGAAGCTTTCTTT.

V is TRBV28 and J is TRBJ1-2; D is uncertain. The CDR3 totals 14 residues. Germline values: CDR1 MDHEN, CDR2 SYDVKM. Trimming took off 4 bases at V and 1 base at J, with 10 bases between the two ends. The CDR3 DNA reads TGTGCCAGCAGTTCAGGAGATGTTAACTATGGCTACACCTTC. This translates into CASSSGDVNYGYTF.

J is TRBJ1-5 and V is TRBV30, with D unclear. With 0 bases removed from V and 3 bases from J, the gap between germline ends came to 3 bases. Germline CDR1 reads GTSNPN; CDR2 reads SVGIG (reference sequence). The CDR3 runs to 12 residues. The CDR3 coding sequence is TGTGCCTGGAGTGTCTTCAATCAGCCCCAGCATTTT. Protein: CAWSVFNQPQHF.

The chain combines TRBV28 with TRBJ1-2, with D perhaps TRBD1 (6 bases). Germline values: CDR1 MDHEN, CDR2 SYDVKM. Trimming pared 6 bases from V and 8 bases from J, leaving 22 bases between. The CDR3 is 15 residues long. The CDR3 loop reads CASSPQLTGRGGYTF. The CDR3 DNA reads as TGTGCCAGCAGCCCCCAACTAACAGGGAGAGGAGGCTACACCTTC.